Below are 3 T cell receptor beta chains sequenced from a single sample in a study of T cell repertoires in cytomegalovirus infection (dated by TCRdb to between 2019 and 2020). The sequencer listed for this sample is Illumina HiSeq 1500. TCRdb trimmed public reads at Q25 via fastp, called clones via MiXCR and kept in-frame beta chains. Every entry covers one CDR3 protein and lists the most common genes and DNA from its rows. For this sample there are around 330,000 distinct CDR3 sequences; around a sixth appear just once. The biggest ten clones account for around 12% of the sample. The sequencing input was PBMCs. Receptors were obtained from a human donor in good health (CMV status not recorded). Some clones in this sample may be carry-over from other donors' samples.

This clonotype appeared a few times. The CDR3 DNA is TGTGCCAGCAGCTTGGGTCAGGGGGCAGGTTATGGCTACACCTTC. Residues: CASSLGQGAGYGYTF. This chain connects TRBV5-4 to TRBJ1-2, with 8 nucleotides matching TRBD1. J was trimmed by 5 bases and V by 0 bases; bases with no gene match: 6. The V gene's germline CDR1 is SGHNT and CDR2 YYREEE (reference sequence). The CDR3 has 15 amino acids.

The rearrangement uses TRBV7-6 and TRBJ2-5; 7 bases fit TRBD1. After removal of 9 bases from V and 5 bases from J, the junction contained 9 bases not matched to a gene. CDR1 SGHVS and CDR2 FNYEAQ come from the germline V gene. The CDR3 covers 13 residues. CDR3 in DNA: TGTGCCAGGGCTGACAGGGCTGAGGAGACCCAGTACTTC. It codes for CARADRAEETQYF.

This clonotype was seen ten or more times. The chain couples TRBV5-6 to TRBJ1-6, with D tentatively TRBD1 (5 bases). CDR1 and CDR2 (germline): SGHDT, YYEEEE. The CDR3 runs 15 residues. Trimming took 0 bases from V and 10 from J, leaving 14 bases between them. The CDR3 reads CASSLGGRDGSPLHF. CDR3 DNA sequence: TGTGCCAGCAGCTTGGGCGGCAGGGACGGCTCACCCCTCCACTTT.